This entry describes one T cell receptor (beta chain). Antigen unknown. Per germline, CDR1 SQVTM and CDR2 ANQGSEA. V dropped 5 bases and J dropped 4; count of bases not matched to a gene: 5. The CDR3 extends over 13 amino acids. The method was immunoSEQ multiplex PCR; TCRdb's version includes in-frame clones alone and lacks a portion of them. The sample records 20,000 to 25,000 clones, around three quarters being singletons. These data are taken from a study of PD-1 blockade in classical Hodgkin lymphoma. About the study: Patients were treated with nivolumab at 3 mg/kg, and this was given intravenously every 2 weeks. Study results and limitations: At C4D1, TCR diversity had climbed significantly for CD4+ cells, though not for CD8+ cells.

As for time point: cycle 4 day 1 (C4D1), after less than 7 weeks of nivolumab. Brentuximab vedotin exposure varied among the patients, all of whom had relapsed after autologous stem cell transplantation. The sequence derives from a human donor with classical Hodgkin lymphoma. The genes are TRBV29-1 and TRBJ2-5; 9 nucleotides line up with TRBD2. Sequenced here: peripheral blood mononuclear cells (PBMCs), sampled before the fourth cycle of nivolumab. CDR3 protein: CSVRAGGRETQYF. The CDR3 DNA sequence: TGCAGCGTTAGGGCGGGAGGGCGAGAGACCCAGTACTTC.